The T cell receptor beta chain under discussion was sequenced for a study of CD8 T cells in ankylosing spondylitis. Study-wide findings and caveats: In ankylosing spondylitis blood, a motif of several highly homologous TCR beta variants appeared characteristic.

Each CDR3 protein is one row after TCRdb ran MiXCR on the 5' RACE reads. Of about 540,000 distinct CDR3 sequences listed, 9.5% to 15% are singletons. In this sample, this clonotype turned up many times. Its antigen is unknown. This CDR3 is built from 14 residues. Looked up from germline, CDR1 is SGHRS and CDR2 is YFSETQ. Trimming pared 5 bases from V and 0 bases from J, leaving 8 bases between. This clonotype was sampled from a male donor with ankylosing spondylitis. V is TRBV5-1 and J is TRBJ2-2; no clear D. Source material: blood, either unsorted or a sorted T cell fraction (not recorded which). CDR3: CASRPTSNTGELFF. The DNA for the CDR3 is TGCGCCAGCAGGCCGACGTCGAACACCGGGGAGCTGTTTTTT.